This TCR beta chain derives from a study of T cell repertoires in cytomegalovirus infection. The CDR3 contains 16 residues. With 2 bases clipped from V and 4 bases from J, the junction kept 10 bases outside the gene matches. Looked up from germline, CDR1 is MNHEY and CDR2 is SMNVEV (reference sequence). Broader study findings: The ex vivo response showed dominance by HLA-C-restricted CMV-specific TCR beta clonotypes.

MiXCR was run by TCRdb on the reads, yielding one entry per CDR3 protein. The sample comprises some 320,000 distinct CDR3 sequences, under 35% of which are singletons, and around 19% rests with the top ten. This clonotype appeared many times. Its matching antigen is unknown. Sequencing was performed on cultured PBMCs, taken from culture after CMV antigen stimulation. This TCR derives from a human donor in good health (CMV status not recorded). Some clones in this sample may be carry-over from other donors' samples. This rearrangement joins TRBV27 to TRBJ1-1; TRBD1 aligns across 7 bases. This chain's CDR3 is CASSLAPRQGGTEAFF. The CDR3, as DNA: TGTGCCAGCAGTTTAGCTCCTCGGCAGGGGGGCACTGAAGCTTTCTTT.